Sequencing of this T cell receptor beta chain was carried out in a study of STAT3 mutations in large granular lymphocyte leukemia (dated by TCRdb to between 2017 and 2020). A note on the overall study: Canonical activating STAT3 mutations were detected in roughly half of the longitudinally sequenced T-LGLL patients. From an initial cohort of 200 to 250 LGL patients, roughly 20 representative T-LGLL cases were picked for longitudinal TCRbeta and STAT3 sequencing. One or more immunosuppressive therapy regimens were given to more than half of T-LGLL patients, and hematologic response was seen in 40% to 50% of the treated patients. Patients with T-cell large granular lymphocyte leukemia underwent serial deep sequencing of TCRbeta CDR3 and STAT3 to reconstruct clonal hierarchy and dynamics. As controls within the study, a couple of patients with natural killer LGL leukemia were also sequenced longitudinally. Patients were sequenced at roughly 4.1 time points on average, with the number of samplings per patient ranging from 2 to 8. The investigation overall reported the following: Because codominant clonotypes persisted in some patients, a small but highly pathogenic clone may have been missed. Because no samples were available when a clone first appeared, clonal expansion was inferred from samplings taken at other points. In about 30% of the 18 patients, TCR clonotype switching occurred after therapy, and every newly emerging clone was STAT3 wild type. Variable intervals between samplings and differing treatment regimens complicated linking therapy response to changes in TCR clonal burden. Dominant TCR clone burden was found to exceed STAT3 mutant burden in several patients, suggesting that STAT3 mutation arose secondarily within a pre-expanded clone. All T-LGLL patients had at least one immunodominant TCRbeta clonotype, and roughly half had multiple immunodominant subclonotypes.

Sequences SQVTM (CDR1) and ANQGSEA (CDR2) are obtained from the germline V gene. V loses 7 bases at its end and J loses 5 bases; junction bases beyond the gene matches: 4. From cysteine to phenylalanine, the CDR3 is 12 amino acids long. The CDR3 DNA has 36 bases and is translated from base 1. The same DNA, extracted from blood mononuclear cells, served for both the TCR sequencing and the STAT3 sequencing. This clone was picked up a small number of times. Its antigen specificity is not known. Qualities for individual bases were not recorded, and no much larger clone is one base off. TCRbeta libraries were sequenced on an Illumina MiSeq, and an average of about 41,000 productive templates per sample was obtained. Using multiplex PCR amplification, the immunoSEQ assay generated the TCRbeta CDR3 libraries. The study's processing was this. Repertoire diversity was calculated as previously defined, and values close to 0 indicated extremely monoclonal samples. Here the immuneACCESS table is served through TCRdb, limited to in-frame sequences with V and J called. Missing clones are a known gap in these copies; in checked studies unresolved V genes cover under half, and the rest lacks a known reason. The D gene and trimming were derived from the DNA, and the V and J assignments and clone size from that table. For this sample the table gives around 4,600 clones, of which approximately 49% were detected only once. Clones ranked in the top ten supply approximately 84% of the sample.

Sequencing was performed on peripheral blood mononuclear cells. This receptor was taken from a man in his 60s with T-cell large granular lymphocyte leukemia. Some clones in this sample may be carry-over from other donors' samples. The age is the age at diagnosis. Recombination joined TRBV29-1 with TRBJ2-5; TRBD2 lines up with 10 middle nucleotides. The nucleotide sequence reads as follows: TGCAGCGCCCAGCGGGAGGGGGAGACCCAGTACTTC. Protein translation: CSAQREGETQYF.